The entry below gives a single T cell receptor beta chain sequence along with its context. Its antigen is unidentified. This sample stems from a study of identifying expanded T cells in peripheral blood. Study findings and constraints: Differentially abundant clones: roughly 1.2 between replicates, just under 17 at around 15 days, 19 to 20 at four.

The ends were cut back, 5 bases at V and 5 bases at J, with 10 bases in the middle. Per the germline V gene, CDR1 is SGHAT and CDR2 is FQNNGV. The CDR3 has 13 residues. Repertoires were generated with immunoSEQ multiplex PCR, while TCRdb's copy carries only in-frame clones and drops some. The data contain under 110,000 clones, around 88% of them singletons. The sequence derives from a person aged 18 to 70 in good health. Source material: blood. The chain joins TRBV11-2 to TRBJ2-1; D is unresolved. The CDR3 loop reads CASSKDVNNEQFF. The CDR3 nucleotides are TGTGCCAGCAGCAAGGACGTAAACAATGAGCAGTTCTTC.